A single sample is the source of the 22 T cell receptor beta chains below, sequenced in a study of T cell responses to AZD1222 COVID-19 vaccine (dated by TCRdb to the early 2020s). Receptors were amplified or captured by the immunoSEQ multiplex PCR assay. TCRdb mirrors the immuneACCESS table, restricted to in-frame sequences. Some clones are absent from its copies; in checked studies, under half trace to an unresolved V gene, and the reason for the others is unknown. In this sample the table shows around 130,000 clones, 88% of which occur a single time. Roughly a sixth of the sample is in the top ten clones. The time point label for this specimen denotes: baseline before first vaccination. In the paper's terms, the treatment or condition label means: meningococcal conjugate vaccine given as trial control. Sequencing used peripheral blood, obtained on day 0 of MenACWY control vaccination. The receptors originated from an adult in good health.

This clone appeared a few times. V gene TRBV11-2 combines with J gene TRBJ2-7; 7 positions match TRBD2. J gave up 3 bases and V 3 bases, and 11 bases lay outside the gene matches. This CDR3 spans 16 amino acids. From germline, CDR1 is SGHAT and CDR2 FQNNGV. The CDR3 coding sequence is TGTGCCAGCAGCTTGGGTTTAGGCGGGAGACGCTACGAGCAGTACTTC. It specifies CASSLGLGGRRYEQYF.

In DNA, the CDR3 is TGCGCCAGCAGCTTGGAGTTTGGGTCCACAGATACGCAGTATTTT. Amino acid sequence: CASSLEFGSTDTQYF. The chain is built from TRBV5-1 and TRBJ2-3; no definite D call. CDR1 SGHRS and CDR2 YFSETQ come from the germline V gene. Trimming took 0 bases from V and 2 from J, leaving 10 bases between them. The CDR3 runs to 15 residues.

This rearrangement joins TRBV28 to TRBJ2-7; D is unresolved. Per germline, CDR1 MDHEN and CDR2 SYDVKM. The CDR3 loop spans 11 amino acids. The V end lost 5 bases, the J end lost 6 bases, and 8 bases lay between the germline ends. The CDR3 nucleotides are TGTGCCAGCAGTACAACAGTCGAGCAGTACTTC. Encoded protein: CASSTTVEQYF.

A single count supports this clone. The CDR3 region has the DNA TGTGCCAGCTCACGAGGGACAGGCCGGAACGAGCAGTACTTC. Its protein is CASSRGTGRNEQYF. The chain combines TRBV18 with TRBJ2-7, with TRBD1 identical over 8 bases. V was clipped by 4 bases and J by 5 bases; unmatched bases: 7. Germline loops: CDR1 KGHSH, CDR2 LQKENI. There are 14 residues in the CDR3.

The chain combines TRBV9 with TRBJ2-7; D ambiguous. Trimming removed 4 bases at V and 4 bases at J, with 15 bases between. The germline V gene encodes CDR1 SGDLS and CDR2 YYNGEE. CDR3 length: 14 amino acids. The CDR3 loop reads CASSPEIGRYEQYF. The CDR3 nucleotides are TGTGCCAGCAGCCCCGAGATAGGGCGGTACGAGCAGTACTTC.

This clone was counted once. The V and J genes are TRBV28 and TRBJ1-1; D unclear. Trimming left V 2 bases short and J 8 bases short, with 18 bases between. The CDR3 has 15 amino acids. Germline loops: CDR1 MDHEN, CDR2 SYDVKM. The CDR3 sequence: CASSLPLSGNSEAFF. The DNA of the CDR3 is TGTGCCAGCAGTTTACCCCTTTCGGGAAATAGCGAAGCTTTCTTT. Full variable domain (outside the CDR3, taken from reference TRBV28 and TRBJ1-1): DVKVTQSSRYLVKRTGEKVFLECVQDMDHENMFWYRQDPGLGLRLIYFSYDVKMKEKGDIPEGYSVSREKKERFSLILESASTNQTSMYLCASSLPLSGNSEAFFGQGTRLTVV.

This clone was found a few times. J is TRBJ2-1 and V is TRBV6-5, with unresolved D. Trimming removed 8 bases at V and 3 bases at J, with 5 bases between. The CDR3 sequence is 11 residues long. Germline CDR1 MNHEY, CDR2 SVGAGI. The CDR3 loop reads CASGIYNEQFF. The CDR3 region has the DNA TGTGCCAGCGGTATCTACAATGAGCAGTTCTTC.

The J gene is TRBJ2-2, the V gene TRBV2; D gene uncertain. The CDR3 has 11 residues. Trimming pared 4 bases from V and 8 bases from J, leaving 5 bases between. CDR1 SNHLY and CDR2 FYNNEI come from the germline V gene. The CDR3 protein is CASSAEGELFF. The CDR3, as DNA: TGTGCCAGCAGTGCGGAGGGGGAGCTGTTTTTT.

This chain's CDR3 is CASSKDAFGPSYEQYF. The CDR3, as DNA: TGCGCCAGCAGCAAGGACGCCTTTGGCCCCTCCTACGAGCAGTACTTC. The rearrangement uses TRBV5-1 and TRBJ2-7; unclear D gene. The CDR3 has 16 amino acids. Trimming left V 4 bases short and J 0 bases short, with 17 bases between. Germline V gives CDR1 SGHRS, CDR2 YFSETQ.

The chain employs TRBV7-9 and TRBJ1-5, with D uncertain. Between the trimmed V and J ends, which lost 1 base and 3 bases, there was a span of 4 bases. This CDR3 has 13 residues. The V gene's germline CDR1 is SEHNR and CDR2 FQNEAQ (reference sequence). This chain's CDR3 is CASSLEYNQPQHF. The CDR3 DNA reads as TGTGCCAGCAGCTTAGAATACAATCAGCCCCAGCATTTT.

This clone was found once. This chain joins TRBV5-1 and TRBJ2-3, with no clear D. V shed 0 bases and J shed 9 bases, with 8 bases lying between them. The CDR3 consists of 12 residues. Germline V gives CDR1 SGHRS, CDR2 YFSETQ. In DNA, the CDR3 is TGCGCCAGCAGCTTGGCCTCGGAGACGCAGTATTTT. This encodes CASSLASETQYF.

The V and J genes are TRBV19 and TRBJ2-2; D gene ambiguous. Germline V gives CDR1 LNHDA, CDR2 SQIVND (reference sequence). The CDR3 runs 15 residues. Trimming removed 3 bases at V and 3 bases at J, with 11 bases between. The CDR3 DNA sequence: TGTGCCAGTAGTATTCGTCGGAGCTACACCGGGGAGCTGTTTTTT. It translates to CASSIRRSYTGELFF.

As DNA, the CDR3 is TGTGCCAGCAGCATGACAGGGGGCTACTATGGCTACACCTTC. Amino acids: CASSMTGGYYGYTF. This chain uses TRBV5-6 with TRBJ1-2; 10 bases map to TRBD1. Germline lookup yields CDR1 SGHDT and CDR2 YYEEEE. J lost 3 bases, V lost 4 bases, and 3 bases had no gene match. This CDR3 is built from 14 residues.

CDR3 DNA sequence: TGTGCCAGTAGCCCTAGCGGATCTGGGAATGAGCAGTTCTTC. This gives the protein CASSPSGSGNEQFF. The chain combines TRBV19 with TRBJ2-1; TRBD2 matches at 7 bases. Germline values: CDR1 LNHDA, CDR2 SQIVND (reference sequence). Germline trimming cut 6 bases from V and 7 bases from J; bases unmatched to any gene: 9. The CDR3 covers 14 residues.

The chain uses TRBV2 and TRBJ2-5, with TRBD2 matching 11 bases. J was trimmed by 6 bases and V by 2 bases; bases with no gene match: 5. This CDR3 has 15 amino acids. The V gene's germline CDR1 is SNHLY and CDR2 FYNNEI. The CDR3 nucleotides read TGTGCCAGCAGTGAAAGACTAGCGGGGACCCAGACCCAGTACTTC. Encoded protein: CASSERLAGTQTQYF.

V gene TRBV5-1 combines with J gene TRBJ2-2; perhaps TRBD1 as D (5 bases). V gave up 2 bases and J gave up 5 bases, with 10 bases separating them. Per germline, CDR1 SGHRS and CDR2 YFSETQ. The CDR3 is made up of 14 amino acids. The CDR3 DNA is TGCGCCAGCAGCTTAAAGGCAGGGACCGGGGAGCTGTTTTTT. As protein: CASSLKAGTGELFF.

The gene calls are TRBV28 and TRBJ2-1; 12 bases align to TRBD2. The germline V gene has CDR1 MDHEN and CDR2 SYDVKM. This CDR3 spans 18 amino acids. V was pared by 4 bases and J by 8 bases, with 15 bases of the junction left unmatched. The CDR3 sequence is CASSWRTSGKSRRDEQFF. In DNA, the CDR3 is TGTGCCAGCAGTTGGCGGACTAGCGGGAAGTCCCGTAGGGATGAGCAGTTCTTC. The full variable domain, rest sourced from reference TRBV28 and TRBJ2-1, is DVKVTQSSRYLVKRTGEKVFLECVQDMDHENMFWYRQDPGLGLRLIYFSYDVKMKEKGDIPEGYSVSREKKERFSLILESASTNQTSMYLCASSWRTSGKSRRDEQFFGPGTRLTVL.

This chain links TRBV5-1 with TRBJ2-7, with TRBD2 matching over 8 bases. CDR3 length: 15 residues. Germline assignment: CDR1 SGHRS and CDR2 YFSETQ. J gave up 2 bases and V 0 bases, and 4 bases lay outside the gene matches. The CDR3 DNA is TGCGCCAGCAGCTTGGAAAGCGGGAGAGCCTACGAGCAGTACTTC. Protein sequence: CASSLESGRAYEQYF.

The chain has TRBV10-1 and TRBJ1-5; the D gene is possibly TRBD1 (5 bases). This CDR3 comprises 12 residues. CDR1 and CDR2 (germline): WNHNN, SYGVQD (reference sequence). V lost 5 bases and J 6 bases, leaving 8 bases between the germline ends. CDR3 protein: CASSTGAQPQHF. The CDR3 nucleotides are TGCGCCAGCAGTACAGGAGCTCAGCCCCAGCATTTT.

CDR3 sequence reads: CSVERRRGNTEAFF. The DNA of the CDR3 is TGCAGCGTTGAGCGGCGAAGAGGGAACACTGAAGCTTTCTTT. The chain carries TRBV29-1 and TRBJ1-1; no reliable D call. V lost 3 bases and J 1 base, leaving 12 bases between the germline ends. The CDR3 runs to 14 residues. The germline V gene has CDR1 SQVTM and CDR2 ANQGSEA. The full variable domain, its missing parts supplied by reference TRBV29-1 and TRBJ1-1, is SAVISQKPSRDICQRGTSLTIQCQVDSQVTMMFWYRQQPGQSLTLIATANQGSEATYESGFVIDKFPISRPNLTFSTLTVSNMSPEDSSIYLCSVERRRGNTEAFFGQGTRLTVV.

The genes are TRBV5-1 and TRBJ2-1, with a weak D call TRBD1 (6 bases). Germline V CDR1 and CDR2: SGHRS, YFSETQ. The CDR3 is 15 amino acids. Deletions cut 4 bases from V and 8 bases from J, with 19 bases between. CDR3 DNA: TGCGCCAGCAGCGGCCTTAGAACCAGGGGAGATGAGCAGTTCTTC. Amino acid sequence: CASSGLRTRGDEQFF.

This chain links TRBV6-6 with TRBJ2-6, with D uncertain. Deletions cut 7 bases from V and 3 bases from J, with 13 bases between. CDR1 is MNHNY, CDR2 SVGAGI, per germline (reference sequence). The CDR3 is made up of 15 amino acids. The CDR3 region has the DNA TGTGCCAGCAACTTCGGGCGGTATGGGGCCAACGTCCTGACTTTC. Translating gives CASNFGRYGANVLTF.